This TCR beta chain was recorded in a study of cytomegalovirus exposure and HLA in healthy donors. General observations from the study: Some TCR beta chains (roughly 150 of them) were listed as cytomegalovirus-associated.

Primers for the PCR totalled 60 Vbeta and 13 Jbeta. The data were produced by immunoSEQ multiplex PCR, yet TCRdb's version contains in-frame clones alone and is incomplete. The data hold fewer than 250,000 clones, with approximately 82% observed a single time. Of note for this clone: Its antigen is still unknown.

The sequence came from a male donor in good health and CMV-seronegative. The source material was PBMCs.

The CDR3 coding sequence is TGTGCCAGCAGTCCAAACAGGGGTGAGCAGTACTTC. It encodes CASSPNRGEQYF. The chain links TRBV28 to TRBJ2-7; 7 nucleotides line up with TRBD1. Per the germline V gene, CDR1 is MDHEN and CDR2 is SYDVKM. The V gene end was trimmed by 5 bases and the J gene end by 7 bases; junction bases not matched to a gene: 5. The CDR3 has 12 residues.